The present entry profiles one T cell receptor beta chain with its context. This receptor's antigen is unknown. The input lacks base qualities; no much larger clone sits a single base away. Memory CD4+ T cells were isolated as CD4+CD45RO+CD25- cells. Tregs, naive and memory CD4+ T cells from tumor, blood and ipsilateral draining lymph nodes of five or six breast cancer patients underwent full-length TCR alpha and beta sequencing. Tumor tissue and lymph nodes obtained by ipsilateral axillary dissection were perfused with PBS, cut into small pieces and digested using collagenase I and hyaluronidase. Ficoll density gradient centrifugation was used to isolate mononuclear cells from lymph nodes or from 50 ml of peripheral blood. FACS confirmed that the sorted cell populations were more than 90% pure. This sample stems from a study (dated by TCRdb to about 2015). For the wider study: The study tested whether tumor-infiltrating Tregs in breast cancer are recruited from blood Tregs or converted in situ from other CD4+ T cell subsets. What the study reported, not specific to this receptor: The greatest overlap of tumor-infiltrating Treg TCR alpha and beta sequences was with tumor naive CD4+ T cells, followed next by blood naive CD4+ T cells. Validation in the larger cohort was restricted to a single TCR beta V-J rearrangement rather than whole repertoires. The TCR gene usage of tumor memory CD4+ T cells clustered together with blood and lymph node memory CD4+ cells and with lymph node naive CD4+ cells.

Its CDR3 holds 15 amino acids, cysteine through phenylalanine. The read is trimmed to its CDR3 DNA, 45 bases read in frame from base 1. The germline V end is reduced by 5 bases and the J end by 6 bases; junction bases left unmatched: 10. For CDR1 and CDR2, the germline V gene (reference sequence) lists DFQATT and SNEGSKA. Full-length TCR variable regions were amplified by 5' RACE PCR with constant-region reverse primers, followed by semi-nested PCR with Nested Universal Primer A. The ReliaPrep RNA Cell Miniprep System was used to extract total RNA, which was then reverse transcribed into 5'RACE-ready cDNA with the SMARTer RACE 5'/3' Kit. An Illumina MiSeq was used to sequence the full-length TCR alpha and beta libraries, which had been barcoded with multiplex adaptors. Concerning the study's data processing: Sequencing data were pooled across the five patients for each of nine subset-tissue groups and compared by unsupervised clustering of TCR gene usage. The Morisita-Horn index was used to calculate repertoire similarity, with shared sequences weighted by how much each contributed to each repertoire. TCRdb's own reprocessing of the public reads used fastp at Q25 and MiXCR and kept productive beta chains. Identical CDR3 proteins give one entry, which carries the most common genes and DNA. TCRdb, rather than the study authors, made the V and J calls. This sample holds roughly 69,000 distinct CDR3 sequences; 22% were observed only once. The top ten hold about 3% of the sample.

This chain is built from TRBV20-1 and TRBJ2-3; TRBD2 fits 11 bases in the junction. The clonotype was recovered from a female donor with breast cancer. The sequenced sample consisted of memory CD4+ T cells sorted from a lymph node. The sample's cell subset or site, from its label and the paper: memory CD4+ T cells, CD4+CD45RO+CD25-. The DNA reads as follows: TGCAGTGCTCTCCAACTAGCGGGGGACCGCGATACGCAGTATTTT. Translated, it gives CSALQLAGDRDTQYF.